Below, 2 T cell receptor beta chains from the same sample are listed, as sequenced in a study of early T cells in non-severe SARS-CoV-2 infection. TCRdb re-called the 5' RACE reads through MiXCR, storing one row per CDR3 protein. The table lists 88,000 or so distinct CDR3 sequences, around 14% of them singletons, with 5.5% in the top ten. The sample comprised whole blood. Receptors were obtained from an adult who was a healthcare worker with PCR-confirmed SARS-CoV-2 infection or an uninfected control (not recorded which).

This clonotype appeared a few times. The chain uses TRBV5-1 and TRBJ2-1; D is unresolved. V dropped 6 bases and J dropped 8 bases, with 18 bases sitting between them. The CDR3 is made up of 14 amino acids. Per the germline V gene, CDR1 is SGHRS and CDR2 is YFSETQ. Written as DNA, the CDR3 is TGCGCCAGCAATCCCGGTCCAACGACGGATGAGCAGTTCTTC. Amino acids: CASNPGPTTDEQFF. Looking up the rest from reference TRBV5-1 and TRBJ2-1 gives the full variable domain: KAGVTQTPRYLIKTRGQQVTLSCSPISGHRSVSWYQQTPGQGLQFLFEYFSETQRNKGNFPGRFSGRQFSNSRSEMNVSTLELGDSALYLCASNPGPTTDEQFFGPGTRLTVL.

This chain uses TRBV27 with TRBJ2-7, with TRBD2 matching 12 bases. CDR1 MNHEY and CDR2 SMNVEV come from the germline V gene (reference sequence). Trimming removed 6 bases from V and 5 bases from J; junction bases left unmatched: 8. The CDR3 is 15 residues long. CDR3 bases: TGTGCCAGCAGGAATCTAGCGGGAGGGGGAAACGAGCAGTACTTC. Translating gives CASRNLAGGGNEQYF.